This entry concerns a single T cell receptor (beta chain). Its antigen remains unidentified. The sample belongs to a study of T-cell reconstitution after alpha-beta-depleted transplantation in children. Unique molecular identifiers were incorporated when the TCRbeta library was constructed. From the PCR reads, TCRdb called clonotypes with MiXCR, one entry per CDR3 protein. The sample records over 400,000 distinct CDR3 sequences, around 46% being singletons. CDR1 and CDR2 (germline): MDHEN, SYDVKM. The CDR3 covers 15 residues. The J segment lost 4 bases and the V segment lost 3 bases, leaving 7 bases of the junction unmatched. Study results and limitations: Where alpha-beta T cells came from about two months after transplant was reportedly several hundred expanded graft clones. The authors attributed T-cell counts and diversity one year after transplant mostly to newly produced T cells. Surviving thymic progenitors and recipient T cells were the source of high TCRbeta diversity at day 60 in some patients.

This material consisted of PBMCs, taken before TCRalphabeta/CD19-depleted stem cell transplant. This TCR came from a girl between 2 and 10 years old with aplastic anemia, due to receive a stem cell transplant. The V gene is TRBV28, the J gene TRBJ2-3, with 7 bases fitting TRBD1. This chain's CDR3 is CASSLGTANPDTQYF. In DNA, the CDR3 is TGTGCCAGCAGTTTGGGGACAGCGAACCCAGATACGCAGTATTTT.